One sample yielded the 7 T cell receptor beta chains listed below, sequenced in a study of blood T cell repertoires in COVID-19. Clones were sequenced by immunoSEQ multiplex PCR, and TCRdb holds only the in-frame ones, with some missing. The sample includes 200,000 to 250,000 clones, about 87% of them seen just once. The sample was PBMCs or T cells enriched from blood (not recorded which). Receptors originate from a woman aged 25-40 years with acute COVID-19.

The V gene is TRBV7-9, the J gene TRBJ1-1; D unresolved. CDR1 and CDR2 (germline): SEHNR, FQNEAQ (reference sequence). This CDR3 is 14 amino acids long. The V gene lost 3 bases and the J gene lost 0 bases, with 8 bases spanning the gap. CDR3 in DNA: TGTGCCAGCAGCTTCGACGGGATGAACACTGAAGCTTTCTTT. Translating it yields CASSFDGMNTEAFF.

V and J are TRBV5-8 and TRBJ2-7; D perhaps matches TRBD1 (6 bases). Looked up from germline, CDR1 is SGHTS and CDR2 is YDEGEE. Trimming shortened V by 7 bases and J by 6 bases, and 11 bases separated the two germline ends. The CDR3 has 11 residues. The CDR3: CASGPGVEQYF. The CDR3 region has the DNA TGTGCCAGCGGTCCAGGGGTCGAGCAGTACTTC.

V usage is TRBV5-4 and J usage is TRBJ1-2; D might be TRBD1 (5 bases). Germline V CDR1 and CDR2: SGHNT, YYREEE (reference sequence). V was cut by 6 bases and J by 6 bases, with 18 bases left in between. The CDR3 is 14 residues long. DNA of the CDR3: TGTGCCAGCACCATCTCTCCCAGGGCGAATGGCTACACCTTC. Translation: CASTISPRANGYTF.

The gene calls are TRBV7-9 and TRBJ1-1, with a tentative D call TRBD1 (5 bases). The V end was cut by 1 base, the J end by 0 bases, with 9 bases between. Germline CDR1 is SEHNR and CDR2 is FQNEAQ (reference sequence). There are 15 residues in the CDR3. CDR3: CASSLVGGLNTEAFF. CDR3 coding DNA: TGTGCCAGCAGCTTAGTGGGGGGTTTGAACACTGAAGCTTTCTTT.

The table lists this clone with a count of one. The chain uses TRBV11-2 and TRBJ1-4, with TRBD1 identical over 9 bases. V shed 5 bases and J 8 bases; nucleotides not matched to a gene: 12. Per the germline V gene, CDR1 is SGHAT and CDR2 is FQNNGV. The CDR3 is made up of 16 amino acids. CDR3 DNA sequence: TGTGCCAGCAGCAAACCCGGGACAGGGTACCGCGAAAAACTGTTTTTT. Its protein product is CASSKPGTGYREKLFF.

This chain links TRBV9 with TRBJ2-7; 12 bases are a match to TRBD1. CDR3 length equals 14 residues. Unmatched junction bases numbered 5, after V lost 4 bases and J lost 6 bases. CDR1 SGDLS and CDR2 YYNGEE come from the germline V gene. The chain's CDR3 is CASSPGTGGGEQYF. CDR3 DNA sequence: TGTGCCAGCAGCCCCGGGACAGGGGGCGGCGAGCAGTACTTC.

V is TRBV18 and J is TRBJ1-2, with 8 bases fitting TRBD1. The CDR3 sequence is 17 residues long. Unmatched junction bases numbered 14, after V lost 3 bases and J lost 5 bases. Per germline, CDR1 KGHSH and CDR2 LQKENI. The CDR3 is CASSPGRGLSHSYGYTF. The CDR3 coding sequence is TGTGCCAGCTCACCGGGCAGGGGGCTTAGCCATTCGTATGGCTACACCTTC.